This TCR beta chain stems from a study of blood T cells in healthy people across ages. Combining a sample-barcoded 5' primer with a J-beta primer mix, a second PCR ran for roughly 7 to 11 cycles. Every cDNA molecule carried a tag from a template-switch adaptor bearing 12 random nucleotides. TCRdb recomputed calls from the 5' RACE reads with MiXCR, one row per CDR3 protein. The repertoire includes about 800,000 distinct CDR3 sequences, just under 25% of them detected once, and more than 3% sits in the top ten. The CDR3 extends over 16 amino acids. Per germline, CDR1 MGHRA and CDR2 YSYEKL. Trimming took 0 bases from V and 4 from J; bases not matched to a gene: 6. Overall study results and limits: A strong correlation was found between TCR beta diversity and the percentage of naive T cells.

On this clonotype itself: No antigen is known for it.

These data also featured in a second study, about T cells of mothers and their children. That paper adds: Each donor was one of three healthy Caucasian mothers or one of their six children.

V usage is TRBV4-1 and J usage is TRBJ2-4; TRBD2 matches at 7 bases. This sequence was found in a boy aged 10-17 years in good health. The source material was blood. The CDR3 sequence is CASSQESGKGKNIQYF. The CDR3 region has the DNA TGCGCCAGCAGCCAAGAAAGCGGGAAAGGTAAAAACATTCAGTACTTC.